The rows below give T cell receptor beta chains drawn from one sample of a study of T cells in localized non-small cell lung cancer. TCRdb keeps only in-frame clones here, not all; method: immunoSEQ multiplex PCR. The sample carries some 140,000 clones, around 90% recorded once. Material: peripheral blood, obtained before any cancer treatment. The origin of the receptors is a female donor older than 55 with stage I lung adenocarcinoma. Each CDR3 is given with its conserved first and last residue. The D gene is left open where the match is weak. The size entry is marked missing in some rows and otherwise reads once, few, many or a size class.

abundance,len,j_gene,v_gene,d_gene,CDR3nt,CDR3aa
-,15,TRBJ1-2,TRBV6-1,-,TGTGCCAGCAGTGAAGGGGCACAGGCGCTCTATGGCTACACCTTC,CASSEGAQALYGYTF
-,17,TRBJ2-2,TRBV9,TRBD2,TGTGCCAGCAGCGTAGACCCAGCGGGAGAAAGATCGGGGGAGCTGTTTTTT,CASSVDPAGERSGELFF
few,13,TRBJ1-5,TRBV19,-,TGTGCCAGTAGGGGGGGGAGCAATCAGCCCCAGCATTTT,CASRGGSNQPQHF
-,15,TRBJ1-4,TRBV5-1,-,TGCGCCAGCAGCTTGGGGACGGCAACTAATGAAAAACTGTTTTTT,CASSLGTATNEKLFF
once,14,TRBJ2-3,TRBV5-1,-,TGCGCCAGCAGTGTCCAGGGTCGTACAGATACGCAGTATTTT,CASSVQGRTDTQYF
-,16,TRBJ1-3,TRBV9,-,TGTGCCAGCAGCGAAACTACACGACCGTCCGGAAACACCATATATTTT,CASSETTRPSGNTIYF
-,16,TRBJ2-1,TRBV19,TRBD2,TGTGCCAGTAGTAACGAGGGGCGGGAGGCATACAATGAGCAGTTCTTC,CASSNEGREAYNEQFF
-,14,TRBJ1-4,TRBV2,-,TGTGCCAGCCGGGACCGACGGGAGAATGAAAAACTGTTTTTT,CASRDRRENEKLFF
-,19,TRBJ2-2,TRBV27,TRBD2,TGTGCCAGCAGTTTCGGGACTAGCGGGATCCCCCGGGGCACCGGGGAGCTGTTTTTT,CASSFGTSGIPRGTGELFF
-,15,TRBJ2-7,TRBV4-1,-,TGCGCCAGCAGCCAAGCAAGAAGTGCGGTCTACGAGCAGTACTTC,CASSQARSAVYEQYF
-,17,TRBJ2-2,TRBV23-1,TRBD1,TGCGCCAGCAGTCAATACAGGGGGCCAACGAACACCGGGGAGCTGTTTTTT,CASSQYRGPTNTGELFF
-,19,TRBJ1-1,TRBV7-9,TRBD1,TGTGCCAGCAGCTCACCTCCGCGACAGGGGGTTAACCTAGCGACTGAAGCTTTCTTT,CASSSPPRQGVNLATEAFF
-,14,TRBJ1-1,TRBV9,-,TGTGCCAGCAGCGTGGGGGGTCCGAACACTGAAGCTTTCTTT,CASSVGGPNTEAFF
-,18,TRBJ1-3,TRBV5-1,-,TGCGCCAGCAGCTTGGGGGAGGTCAGCGTCCGAGCAGGAAACACCATATATTTT,CASSLGEVSVRAGNTIYF
-,14,TRBJ1-1,TRBV4-1,-,TGCGCCAGCAGCCCCATTTGGGGGGGCTCCGAAGCTTTCTTT,CASSPIWGGSEAFF
-,15,TRBJ2-1,TRBV2,-,TGTGCCAGCAGTGAAGGATTACGCTCCTACAATGAGCAGTTCTTC,CASSEGLRSYNEQFF
-,12,TRBJ2-7,TRBV27,-,TGTGCCAGCAGCGACAGACCCTACGAGCAGTACTTC,CASSDRPYEQYF
-,16,TRBJ2-3,TRBV10-2,-,TGCGCCAGCAGTGAGTCTGTGGGACTTAGCGCAGATACGCAGTATTTT,CASSESVGLSADTQYF
-,15,TRBJ2-7,TRBV11-1,-,TGTGCCAGCAGCCTCCATGGTCAGGGAGTCTACGAGCAGTACTTC,CASSLHGQGVYEQYF
-,18,TRBJ2-5,TRBV28,TRBD2,TGTGCCAGCAGCTCCCCCGGAAGGTTAGCGGGGGGTCCTAGAACCCAGTACTTC,CASSSPGRLAGGPRTQYF
-,14,TRBJ2-7,TRBV27,TRBD1,TGTGCCAGCAGGTCCGGGACAGGGACCTACGAGCAGTACTTC,CASRSGTGTYEQYF
-,15,TRBJ2-1,TRBV4-2,-,TGTGCCAGCAGCCAAGGACTCTTAGGGTACAATGAGCAGTTCTTC,CASSQGLLGYNEQFF
-,13,TRBJ2-7,TRBV7-3,TRBD2,TGTGCCAGCAGCTTAGCGGGAGGCTACGAGCAGTACTTC,CASSLAGGYEQYF
once,13,TRBJ2-7,TRBV30,-,TGTGCCTGGAGTGGGTCCCCGGCCTACGAGCAGTACTTC,CAWSGSPAYEQYF
-,13,TRBJ2-3,TRBV28,TRBD2,TGTGCCATGACTAGCGGGGTCACAGATACGCAGTATTTT,CAMTSGVTDTQYF
-,16,TRBJ2-7,TRBV5-6,-,TGTGCCAGCAGCTTCCAGGGCCTGGGGACCGGCTACGAGCAGTACTTC,CASSFQGLGTGYEQYF
-,13,TRBJ2-1,TRBV14,-,TGTGCCAGCAGCCAAGTACGGGGATCTGAGCAGTTCTTC,CASSQVRGSEQFF
-,18,TRBJ2-3,TRBV28,TRBD2,TGTGCCAGCAGTTCCCCTAAGGGCACTAGCGGGCCTACAGATACGCAGTATTTT,CASSSPKGTSGPTDTQYF
few,14,TRBJ1-2,TRBV5-1,-,TGCGCCAGCAGCCTCCCGACAGAGGGCTATGGCTACACCTTC,CASSLPTEGYGYTF
once,15,TRBJ2-4,TRBV28,TRBD1,TGTGCCAGCAACGTTGGACAGGGGGCCAAAAACATTCAGTACTTC,CASNVGQGAKNIQYF
-,13,TRBJ1-1,TRBV6-6,-,TGTGCCAGCCAGGATAGGGGAAGCACTGAAGCTTTCTTT,CASQDRGSTEAFF
-,13,TRBJ1-4,TRBV2,-,TGTGCCAGCATCCGGGACGCTACTGAAAAACTGTTTTTT,CASIRDATEKLFF
-,15,TRBJ2-7,TRBV28,TRBD2,TGTGCCAGCAGTCCTACTCGCGGGGGTTCCTACGAGCAGTACTTC,CASSPTRGGSYEQYF
few,13,TRBJ2-1,TRBV10-1,TRBD2,TGCGCCAGCAGGGGGCGAACTAGCGGGAGACTGTTCTTC,CASRGRTSGRLFF
once,12,TRBJ2-7,TRBV6-1,-,TGTGCCAGCAGTGAAGCGGGGTACGAGCAGTACTTC,CASSEAGYEQYF
-,15,TRBJ1-5,TRBV28,-,TGTGCCAGCAGCAGAGGGATGATGGGGGATCAGCCCCAGCATTTT,CASSRGMMGDQPQHF
-,15,TRBJ1-5,TRBV5-1,-,TGCGCCAGCAGCTTGGGAACAGGGCACAATCAGCCCCAGCATTTT,CASSLGTGHNQPQHF
-,12,TRBJ2-3,TRBV4-2,-,TGTGCCAGCAGCCAAGATAGGCTTACGCAGTATTTT,CASSQDRLTQYF
once,17,TRBJ1-1,TRBV19,-,TGTGCCAGTAAGATCCCGGTAAGTCGGGGAACAGGCACTGAAGCTTTCTTT,CASKIPVSRGTGTEAFF
-,15,TRBJ2-1,TRBV19,TRBD2,TGTGCCAGTAGCGAGACTAGCGCGTCCTACAATGAGCAGTTCTTC,CASSETSASYNEQFF
-,11,TRBJ2-1,TRBV18,-,TGTGCCAGCGCGGAATACGATGAGCAGTTCTTC,CASAEYDEQFF
once,16,TRBJ2-7,TRBV6-5,-,TGTGCCAGCAGTTACTCGGCTCCCGGGGAAGGGTACGAGCAGTACTTC,CASSYSAPGEGYEQYF
medium-sized,17,TRBJ2-1,TRBV18,TRBD2,TGTGCCAGCTCAAGAAAAACTAGCGGGCCTACCTACAATGAGCAGTTCTTC,CASSRKTSGPTYNEQFF
-,12,TRBJ1-1,TRBV29-1,-,TGCAGCGTTATCGACGGGAACACTGAAGCTTTCTTT,CSVIDGNTEAFF
once,17,TRBJ1-1,TRBV19,-,TGTGCCAGTAGTATGAGGGAACGAGGCCTAGGGAACACTGAAGCTTTCTTT,CASSMRERGLGNTEAFF
-,16,TRBJ2-2,TRBV7-6,TRBD2,TGTGCCAGCAGCTTAGCAGGCGGGAGTAACACCGGGGAGCTGTTTTTT,CASSLAGGSNTGELFF
-,13,TRBJ2-5,TRBV5-1,-,TGCGCCAGCAGCTTGGGTAGTTACGAGACCCAGTACTTC,CASSLGSYETQYF
-,14,TRBJ1-1,TRBV18,-,TGTGCCAGCTCACCAGACAGTGCGAACACTGAAGCTTTCTTT,CASSPDSANTEAFF
-,17,TRBJ2-2,TRBV13,TRBD2,TGTGCCAGCAGCCATCGGGGACTAGCGGGAGCTATCGGGGAGCTGTTTTTT,CASSHRGLAGAIGELFF
once,13,TRBJ1-5,TRBV5-1,-,TGCGCCAGCAGCTGGACGGGAGGTCAGCCCCAGCATTTT,CASSWTGGQPQHF
-,15,TRBJ2-3,TRBV5-1,TRBD2,TGCGCCAGCAGCGGAAGCGGGGCCAGCACAGATACGCAGTATTTT,CASSGSGASTDTQYF
-,16,TRBJ1-4,TRBV7-8,-,TGTGCCAGCAGCTTAGGCAGGGGAAGGACTAATGAAAAACTGTTTTTT,CASSLGRGRTNEKLFF
-,17,TRBJ2-2,TRBV27,-,TGTGCCAGCAGTTTATCCTGGAGATGGGCGAACACCGGGGAGCTGTTTTTT,CASSLSWRWANTGELFF
-,13,TRBJ2-7,TRBV25-1,-,TGTGCCAGCAGAGGACAGTTTTCCTACGAGCAGTACTTC,CASRGQFSYEQYF
-,14,TRBJ2-3,TRBV19,-,TGTGCCAGTAGAGCGCCCCAGGGGACAGATACGCAGTATTTT,CASRAPQGTDTQYF
once,12,TRBJ2-7,TRBV7-2,TRBD1,TGTGCCAGCAGAAGACAGGGGAACGAGCAGTACTTC,CASRRQGNEQYF
-,16,TRBJ2-1,TRBV4-1,TRBD2,TGCGCCAGCAGCCAAAGATCAGCTAGCGGGAACAATGAGCAGTTCTTC,CASSQRSASGNNEQFF
-,15,TRBJ1-2,TRBV2,-,TGTGCCAGCAGTGATGGTGGCCTTTGGGGCTATGGCTACACCTTC,CASSDGGLWGYGYTF
once,13,TRBJ2-3,TRBV5-1,-,TGCGCCAGCATCTTGGCGAGCGGAGATACGCAGTATTTT,CASILASGDTQYF